Listed below are T cell receptor beta chains from one sample, sequenced in a study of regulatory T cells in long-lasting Graves disease. From the multiplex PCR reads, TCRdb called clonotypes with MiXCR, one entry per CDR3 protein. The data hold a few hundred thousand distinct CDR3 sequences, with 20% to 25% observed a single time. The material sequenced was peripheral blood mononuclear cells (PBMCs), taken when the disease was refractory, from a patient treated with antithyroid drugs. These receptors originate from a middle-aged woman with Graves disease. CDR3s include the opening cysteine and the closing phenylalanine or tryptophan. D genes are given only for firm matches.

>TRBV4-1|TRBD1
CASSLDDRAFYNEQFF
>TRBV7-8|TRBD2
CASSLVGPLAGVRSYEQYF
>TRBV28|TRBD1
CARTGTGGTEAFF
>TRBV29-1|.
CSVEAGQREKLFF
>TRBV10-3|.
CAISPGQPTYTGELFF
>TRBV20-1|.
CSARDRVEQPQHF
>TRBV12-3/TRBV12-4|TRBD1
CASSLAYPHRGYETQYF
>TRBV7-2|TRBD2
CASSRQAGVSHEQYF
>TRBV2|.
CASSETANYGYTF
>TRBV5-1|.
CASSLGAKRYEQYF
>TRBV20-1|.
CSAPYVGYEQYF
>TRBV12-3/TRBV12-4|TRBD1
CASSFILGQTNQPQHF
>TRBV28|.
CASSFGLVRDTQYF
>TRBV5-4|TRBD1
CASSWDRREKLFF
>TRBV6-5|TRBD2
CASSYSPSGVYEQYF
>TRBV12-3/TRBV12-4|.
CASSLALKIPSTDTQYF
>TRBV28|.
CASSSPGRHREKLFF
>TRBV6-1|.
CASTHGVQVNEQYF
>TRBV24-1|.
CATSRSGFDTGELFF
>TRBV28|TRBD1
CASSMTGGTGNTIYF
>TRBV10-2|TRBD1
CASSLPGGGYTF
>TRBV12-3/TRBV12-4|TRBD1
CASTLKQGPNQPQHF
>TRBV5-5|.
CASRPGPGAEAFF
>TRBV6-1|TRBD2
CASSLSGIQEQYF
>TRBV7-9|.
CASSLGIDGTIYF
>TRBV5-1|.
CASSLGVYNSPLHF
>TRBV13|TRBD2
CASSPPGTSVVTGELFF
>TRBV20-1|.
CSAKVDSGTEAFF
>TRBV2|.
CASGGAGNNSPLHF
>TRBV27|.
CASSLRMGTGANVLTF
>TRBV7-9|TRBD1
CASSSKTGANYGYTF
>TRBV3-1|TRBD1
CASSRGTGPTAKTIQYF
>TRBV18|.
CASSFTFANQPQHF
>TRBV6-4|.
CASSASNTDTQYF
>TRBV29-1|.
CSVEDLDYLLGAQYF
>TRBV20-1|TRBD1
CSARNRGFYSNQPQHF
>TRBV19|TRBD1
CASSDRGYYSNQPQHF
>TRBV4-1|.
CASRRALNTEAFF
>TRBV5-6|.
CASSFQATRIYEQYF
>TRBV2|TRBD1
CASGPGQENTEAFF
>TRBV7-6|.
CASSFSGGAKGEAFF
>TRBV2|TRBD2
CASSAKGTSVVGELFF
>TRBV5-1|.
CASSLNSAGLLHGYTF
>TRBV6-1|.
CASSPHNRVYGNQPQHF
>TRBV18|TRBD2
CASSPPNLGGGYEQYF
>TRBV20-1|.
CSAERAKQGSYEQYF
>TRBV27|.
CASSPLTSNEQFF
>TRBV7-3|.
CASETLNTEAFF
>TRBV6-5|.
CASSYWRGSNYGYTF
>TRBV5-1|TRBD1
CASNPTGGGSGANVLTF
>TRBV27|TRBD2
CASQELAGSEQYF
>TRBV12-3/TRBV12-4|.
CASSLFDSYEQYF
>TRBV2|.
CASSDVDSLNQPQHF
>TRBV5-6|.
CASSGDSYGKLFF